The rows below give T cell receptor beta chains drawn from one sample of a study of T cells in Graves' hyperthyroidism and ophthalmopathy. TCRdb independently ran MiXCR on the multiplex PCR reads; one entry per CDR3 protein. This table has hundreds of thousands of distinct CDR3 sequences, about 13% appearing once. Sequencing was performed on blood. These receptors were collected from a woman aged 18-35 years with Graves' hyperthyroidism. The conserved cysteine and the conserved F or W are not part of the CDR3 here. A D gene is named only where the DNA matches it firmly.

V	J	D	CDR3
TRBV20-1	TRBJ2-1	-	SARDSPRSYNEQF
TRBV6-1	TRBJ1-5	-	ASSEALDQPQH
TRBV7-8	TRBJ2-1	-	ASSPWGGTYNEQF
TRBV3-1	TRBJ1-5	-	ASSQDRSGQPPQH
TRBV4-1	TRBJ2-5	-	ASSPPGHRRETQY
TRBV11-2	TRBJ2-2	-	ASSLQPLDTGELF
TRBV24-1	TRBJ1-2	-	ATSDFWSGGYT
TRBV20-1	TRBJ2-1	-	SGSSNNEQF
TRBV18	TRBJ2-4	-	ASSPPSSLAKNIQY
TRBV28	TRBJ2-7	TRBD2	ASRPAGARNNEQY